These T cell receptor beta chains were read from a single sample in a study of shared clonotypes between healthy human individuals. Measured with immunoSEQ multiplex PCR; TCRdb has only the in-frame clones, and not every one. In the table there are 650,000 to 750,000 clones, around 72% of which are singletons. Input material: memory CD4+ T cells sorted from blood. The source of these receptors is a woman aged 25 to 39 in good health. Both conserved end residues are part of each CDR3. A D gene is named only where the DNA matches it firmly. Clone sizes are given selectively: once, few, many, or a class where the clone is expanded.

j_gene | abundance | v_gene | d_gene | CDR3nt | CDR3aa
TRBJ1-2 | - | TRBV28 | TRBD1 | TGTGCCAGCAGTTTATACGGACAGGGGGCGAGTGGCTACACCTTC | CASSLYGQGASGYTF
TRBJ1-1 | - | TRBV19 | - | TGTGCCAGTAGTATGAGGCGACAGCGAGTAGAAGCTTTCTTT | CASSMRRQRVEAFF
TRBJ2-7 | - | TRBV5-4 | TRBD2 | TGTGCCAGCAGCTTGGGGACTAGCCCCTACGAGCAGTACTTC | CASSLGTSPYEQYF
TRBJ2-5 | - | TRBV5-1 | - | TGCGCCAGCAGCTTGAGGGGACGGGTGGAAGAGACCCAGTACTTC | CASSLRGRVEETQYF
TRBJ2-1 | - | TRBV9 | TRBD2 | TGTGCCAGCAGCTCCAGGACTAGCGGGGTCAATGAGCAGTTCTTC | CASSSRTSGVNEQFF
TRBJ2-1 | - | TRBV2 | - | TGTGCCAGCAGTTTTACAGGGTACCTCAACAATGAGCAGTTCTTC | CASSFTGYLNNEQFF
TRBJ2-7 | - | TRBV14 | - | TGTGCCAGCAGCTTAGTACGTATACCCTACGAGCAGTACTTC | CASSLVRIPYEQYF
TRBJ2-7 | once | TRBV7-9 | TRBD2 | TGTGCCAGCAGCCTGGGACTACTTAGCTCCTACGAGCAGTACTTC | CASSLGLLSSYEQYF
TRBJ2-3 | - | TRBV14 | - | TGTGCCAGCAGCAGACTAGGCGGTCGGGATACGCAGTATTTT | CASSRLGGRDTQYF
TRBJ2-7 | - | TRBV28 | - | TGTGCCAGCGTAGCGGCCCCCTCGGGCGAGCAGTACTTC | CASVAAPSGEQYF
TRBJ2-7 | few | TRBV5-1 | TRBD2 | TGCGCCAGCCAAGACCGGACTAGCGGACTCTACGAGCAGTACTTC | CASQDRTSGLYEQYF
TRBJ2-1 | - | TRBV5-1 | TRBD1 | TGCGCCACCCGTGCCGGGACAGTCTACAATGAGCAGTTCTTC | CATRAGTVYNEQFF
TRBJ1-5 | - | TRBV4-1 | - | TGCGCCAGCAGCCAAGCCGGGATGGGGGGCAATCAGCCCCAGCATTTT | CASSQAGMGGNQPQHF
TRBJ2-5 | - | TRBV19 | TRBD2 | TGTGCCAGTAGTCCGCTTGCGGGGGGGACTCCCCAAGAGACCCAGTACTTC | CASSPLAGGTPQETQYF
TRBJ2-7 | - | TRBV5-4 | TRBD2 | TGTGCCAGCAGCCCCCAGACTAGCGCCTCCTACGAGCAGTACTTC | CASSPQTSASYEQYF
TRBJ1-3 | - | TRBV4-2 | - | TGTGCCAGCAGCCAAGATTTGGTGGGGCTCTCTGGAAACACCATATATTTT | CASSQDLVGLSGNTIYF
TRBJ1-5 | - | TRBV15 | - | TGTGCCACCAGCAGAGCCCGGGGAGGCGATAGCAATCAGCCCCAGCATTTT | CATSRARGGDSNQPQHF
TRBJ1-2 | - | TRBV5-1 | - | TGCGCCAGCAGCTTGGTTTCAGACAATGGCTACACCTTC | CASSLVSDNGYTF
TRBJ2-2 | - | TRBV6-4 | - | TGTGCCAGCAGGACTTCAGGGACCGGGGAGCTGTTTTTT | CASRTSGTGELFF
TRBJ2-7 | - | TRBV7-8 | TRBD1 | TGTGCCAGCAGCTTAGTCCACAGGGGGAGAGGGGGCGAGCAGTACTTC | CASSLVHRGRGGEQYF
TRBJ1-1 | - | TRBV10-3 | - | TGTGCCATCAGTGAGTTGGCAGGGAACACTGAAGCTTTCTTT | CAISELAGNTEAFF
TRBJ2-7 | - | TRBV28 | - | TGTGCCAGCAGTACTATCTACGAGCAGTACTTC | CASSTIYEQYF
TRBJ2-7 | - | TRBV9 | - | TGTGCCAGCAGCGTAGTGAATCCGGCTAGCGAGCGCTACGAGCAGTACTTC | CASSVVNPASERYEQYF